This T cell receptor (beta chain) stems from a study of OX40 agonist ivuxolimab in advanced cancers. Study outcomes and limitations: More expanded clones were found, on average, in CD8+ than in CD4+ T cells.

Repertoires were generated with immunoSEQ multiplex PCR, while TCRdb's copy carries only in-frame clones and drops some. The data contain around 84,000 clones, 84% of them singletons. Turning to this clone: Its antigen is unknown.

This CDR3 has 18 amino acids. The genes are TRBV12-2 and TRBJ2-5; the table's TRBD2 call for D was not verified on the DNA. TRBV12-2 is a pseudogene. Sequencing used CD4+ or CD8+ T cells sorted from blood, obtained in a trial of the OX40 agonist ivuxolimab. The source is an adult with an advanced solid tumor such as melanoma, head and neck, liver or kidney cancer. The chain's CDR3 is CASRSIAFRLAGQETQYF. Written as DNA, the CDR3 is TGTGCAAGTCGCTCTATCGCGTTTCGACTAGCGGGCCAAGAGACCCAGTACTTC.